The entry below describes one T cell receptor beta chain. Germline V gene sequence: CDR1 LNHDA, CDR2 SQIVND (reference sequence). CDR3 length equals 14 residues. After re-calling the 5' RACE reads, TCRdb lists one entry per CDR3 protein, DNA absent. The repertoire table contains 110,000 to 150,000 distinct CDR3 sequences. The data were taken from a study of monozygotic twins with inflammatory bowel disease. This TCR derives from a human donor with ulcerative colitis or Crohn's disease, or a healthy co-twin of an affected twin (not recorded which). Sequencing was carried out using blood. The J gene is TRBJ1-5, the V gene TRBV19; the D call of TRBD1 rests on TCRdb alone, since no DNA is present to check it. The CDR3 loop reads CATHGGYSNQPQHF.